This T cell receptor beta chain was captured by sequencing in a study of early T cells in non-severe SARS-CoV-2 infection (dated by TCRdb to the early 2020s). Looking at the study overall: TCR sequencing used bulk RNA from unsorted whole blood, so alpha and beta chains could not be paired.

Library prep was done by 5' RACE. Data came from a NextSeq 500. The TCR library protocol attached unique molecular identifiers to individual cDNA molecules to correct for sequencing error and PCR bias. Both TCR alpha and beta chains were sequenced, and tight co-correlation was observed between alpha and beta sequence abundances in each sample. From the authors' description of their analysis: Decombinator V4 was used to annotate TCR sequences for V gene, J gene and CDR3. Expanded TCRs were defined as changing significantly between any two time points under a Poisson model with p below 0.0001. TCR abundances were normalised to the total number of TCRs sequenced per sample and were expressed as counts per million. TRAV1-2 paired with TRAJ12, TRAJ20 or TRAJ33 defined MAIT TCRs, while TRAV10 paired with TRAJ18 defined iNKT TCRs. VDJdb, accessed 1 November 2021, was searched for CMV, EBV and SARS-CoV-2 annotated TCRs, with TCRs annotated for multiple antigens excluded. In-frame beta chains were kept once TCRdb had trimmed the public reads at Q25 with fastp and called clones with MiXCR. Rows are combined by CDR3 protein, so each entry shows the most common genes and DNA. None of the V and J calls come from the authors' own analysis; TCRdb made them. The sample includes roughly 33,000 distinct CDR3 sequences, with approximately 6.2% observed a single time. Of the sample, under 6% is held by the ten largest clones.

This clonotype is classified as medium-sized (0.01 to 0.1%). What antigen it recognizes has not been identified. No qualities accompany the bases; no much larger clone lies one base away. What the work shows at the level of the full study, not this receptor alone: VDJdb matching was skewed toward anti-spike CD8 responses and likely underestimated virus-specific expansions, missing private and CD4 specificities.

CDR1 is given as DFQATT and CDR2 as SNEGSKA, both from the germline V gene (reference sequence). Inclusive of the bounding cysteine and phenylalanine, the CDR3 is 16 residues long. The DNA shown is the 48-base CDR3, in frame from base 1. V lost 4 bases and J lost 4 bases, and the count of bases not matched to a germline gene is 15. This was a case-control study nested in a cohort of healthcare workers in London, UK, who had nasopharyngeal swab PCR tests and blood samples taken every week. Healthcare workers were enrolled in the week of the UK lockdown, from 23 to 31 March 2020, and were followed every week for up to roughly 15 weeks.

The chain is made from TRBV20-1 and TRBJ2-5; 7 bases in the middle match TRBD1. This TCR came from an adult who was a healthcare worker with PCR-confirmed SARS-CoV-2 infection or an uninfected control (not recorded which). The sample taken for sequencing was whole blood. The CDR3 in this case is CSAKIPGQIFIETQYF. The nucleotide sequence reads as follows: TGCAGTGCTAAGATACCGGGACAGATCTTTATAGAGACCCAGTACTTC.